Reported below is one T cell receptor (beta chain). Its antigen is not identified. The entry originates in a study of early T cells in non-severe SARS-CoV-2 infection. About the study: Sequencing used unsorted whole-blood bulk RNA, so chains lack pairing. Points from the study as a whole: The study's VDJdb matching favored anti-spike CD8 responses and missed private and CD4 specificities.

Unique molecular identifier tags were affixed to discrete cDNA molecules. A single record per CDR3 protein comes from TCRdb applying MiXCR to the 5' RACE reads. This sample has about 75,000 distinct CDR3 sequences, with approximately 10% found just once. The CDR3 consists of 14 residues. V lost 2 bases, J lost 8 bases, and 12 bases lay in between. Germline assignment: CDR1 SGHTA and CDR2 FQGNSA. The gene calls are TRBV7-2 and TRBJ1-4; no clear D gene. The receptor was derived from an adult who was a healthcare worker with PCR-confirmed SARS-CoV-2 infection or an uninfected control (not recorded which). The sample here was whole blood, taken at baseline. CDR3 sequence: CASSLLLVGEKLFF. The DNA of the CDR3 is TGTGCCAGCAGCTTACTTCTGGTTGGCGAAAAACTGTTTTTT.